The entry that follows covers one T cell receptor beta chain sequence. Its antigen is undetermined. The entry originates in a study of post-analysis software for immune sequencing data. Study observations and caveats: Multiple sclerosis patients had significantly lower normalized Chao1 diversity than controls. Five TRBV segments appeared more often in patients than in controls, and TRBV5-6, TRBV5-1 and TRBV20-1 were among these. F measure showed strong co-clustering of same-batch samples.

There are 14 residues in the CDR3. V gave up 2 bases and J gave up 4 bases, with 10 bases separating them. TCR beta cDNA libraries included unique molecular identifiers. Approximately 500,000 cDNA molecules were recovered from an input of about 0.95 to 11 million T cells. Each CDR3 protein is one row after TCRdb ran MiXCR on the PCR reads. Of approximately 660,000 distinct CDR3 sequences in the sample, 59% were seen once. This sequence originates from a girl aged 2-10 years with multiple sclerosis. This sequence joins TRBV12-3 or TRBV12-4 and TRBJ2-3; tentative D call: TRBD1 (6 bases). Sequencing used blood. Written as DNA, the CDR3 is TGTGCCAGCAGTTTATTCAGGGGAGCAGATACGCAGTATTTT. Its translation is CASSLFRGADTQYF.